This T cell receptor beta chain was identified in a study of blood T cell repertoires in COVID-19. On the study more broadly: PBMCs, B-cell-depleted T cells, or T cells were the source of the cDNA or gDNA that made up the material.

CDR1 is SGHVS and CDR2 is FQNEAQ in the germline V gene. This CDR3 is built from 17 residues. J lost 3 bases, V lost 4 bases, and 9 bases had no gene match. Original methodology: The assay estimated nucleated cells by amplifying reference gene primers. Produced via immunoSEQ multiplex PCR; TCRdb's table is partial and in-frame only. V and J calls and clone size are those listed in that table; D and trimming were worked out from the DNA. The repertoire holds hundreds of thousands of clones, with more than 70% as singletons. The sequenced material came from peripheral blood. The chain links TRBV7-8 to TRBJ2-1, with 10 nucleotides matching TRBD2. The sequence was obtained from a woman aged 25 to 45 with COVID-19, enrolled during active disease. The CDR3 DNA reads TGTGCCAGCAGCTCATTCTCCGGGACTAGCGTCTACAATGAGCAGTTCTTC. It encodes CASSSFSGTSVYNEQFF.